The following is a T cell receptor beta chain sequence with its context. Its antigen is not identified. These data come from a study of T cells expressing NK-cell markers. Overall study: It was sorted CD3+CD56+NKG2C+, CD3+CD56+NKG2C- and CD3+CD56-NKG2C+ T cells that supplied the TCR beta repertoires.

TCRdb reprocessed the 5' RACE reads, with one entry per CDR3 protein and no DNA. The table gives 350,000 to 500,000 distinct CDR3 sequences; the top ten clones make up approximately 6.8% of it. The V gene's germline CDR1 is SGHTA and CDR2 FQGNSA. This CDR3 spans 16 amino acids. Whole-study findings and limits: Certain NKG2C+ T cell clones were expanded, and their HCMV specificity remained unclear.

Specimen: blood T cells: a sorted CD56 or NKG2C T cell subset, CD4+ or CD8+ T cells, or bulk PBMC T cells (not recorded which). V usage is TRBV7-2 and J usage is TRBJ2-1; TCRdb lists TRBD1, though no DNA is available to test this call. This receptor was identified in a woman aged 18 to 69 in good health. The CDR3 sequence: CASSLVGGGRGNEQFF.